This T cell receptor (beta chain) was retrieved from a study of control samples from healthy donors and cancer patients. The CDR3 is 14 residues long. CDR1 LGHNA and CDR2 YNFKEQ come from the germline V gene. V lost 4 bases, J lost 0 bases, and 10 bases lay in between. The protocol was immunoSEQ multiplex PCR, while the TCRdb copy is restricted to in-frame clones and leaves out a portion. The table includes about 120,000 clones, 85% to 90% detected once. The source of this sequence is a woman between 65 and 79 years old in good health. Material for sequencing was blood. The gene calls are TRBV4-2 and TRBJ2-7; D is possibly TRBD2 (5 bases). The CDR3 loop reads CASSPTGNSYEQYF. CDR3 DNA: TGTGCCAGCAGCCCAACGGGGAACTCCTACGAGCAGTACTTC.